The clone carrying this T cell receptor (beta chain) was counted once. V dropped 3 bases and J dropped 3; count of bases not matched to a gene: 7. From germline, CDR1 is MNHNY and CDR2 SVGAGI (reference sequence). This CDR3 is 16 amino acids long. The protocol was immunoSEQ multiplex PCR, while the TCRdb copy is restricted to in-frame clones and leaves out a portion. Here the sample spans roughly 83,000 clones, about 88% being singletons. This entry comes from a study of OX40 agonist ivuxolimab in advanced cancers. The specimen comprised CD4+ or CD8+ T cells sorted from blood, sampled in a trial of the OX40 agonist ivuxolimab. The TCR sequence derives from an adult with an advanced solid tumor such as melanoma, head and neck, liver or kidney cancer. The rearrangement uses TRBV6-6 and TRBJ1-5; 8 nucleotides agree with TRBD1. This CDR3 reads CASSYKTGAHNQPQHF. CDR3 coding DNA: TGTGCCAGCAGTTATAAGACAGGGGCCCACAATCAGCCCCAGCATTTT.